Listed here is a single T cell receptor beta chain. No antigen is known for it. This sample is part of a study of response to subunit inactivated influenza vaccine. Broader study findings: Each seasonal influenza vaccination, the authors suggested, recruits few new T cells.

TCRdb analysed the RT-PCR reads with MiXCR anew, one entry per CDR3 protein. The sample has 500,000 to 700,000 distinct CDR3 sequences; roughly 23% are singletons. Germline V gene data show CDR1 as MDHEN and CDR2 as SYDVKM. The CDR3 has 15 amino acids. V was shortened by 6 bases and J by 13 bases, with 22 bases between the two germline ends. Separately, the same data were catalogued under a study of T cells expressing NK-cell markers. As that report states: 5'RACE template switching with UMIs produced the TCR beta cDNA. The authors sequenced eight donors, of whom seven were HCMV-seropositive and one was seronegative. The share of CD8+ T cells held by dominant NKG2C+ clonotypes was about 1.0-8% in 5 or 6 donors. Topping the CD3+CD56-NKG2C+ fraction as well were these clonotypes, in a few donors.

The specimen was CD4+ T cells sorted from PBMCs, collected 11 to 12 days after vaccination. J is TRBJ1-6 and V is TRBV28; possibly TRBD1 for D (5 bases). This sequence was found in a man aged 50-60 years who received an inactivated influenza vaccine. CDR3 nucleotides: TGTGCCAGCAGATCACAGGCCTCTAAGGGATCTCCCCTCCACTTT. Residues: CASRSQASKGSPLHF.